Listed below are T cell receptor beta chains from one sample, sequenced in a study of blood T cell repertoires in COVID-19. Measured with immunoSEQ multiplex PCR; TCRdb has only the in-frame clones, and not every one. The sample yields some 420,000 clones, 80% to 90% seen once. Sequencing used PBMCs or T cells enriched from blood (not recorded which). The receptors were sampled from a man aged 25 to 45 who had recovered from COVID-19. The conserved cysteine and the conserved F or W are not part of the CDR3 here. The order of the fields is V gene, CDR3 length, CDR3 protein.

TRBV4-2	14	ASSQAPGQGGEKLF
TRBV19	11	ASSTSGRTEQF
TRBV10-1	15	ASSVSELQNSYNEQF
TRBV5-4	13	ASSGGLELNYEQY
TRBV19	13	ASSIPGGRAYEQY
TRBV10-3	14	AISAQLRDSDQPQH
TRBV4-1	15	ASSQDLFDRENTEAF
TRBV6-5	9	ASKRADTQY
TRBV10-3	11	AIMGAGDEKLF
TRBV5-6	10	ASSLYSGGYT
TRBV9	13	ASSEREGLLETQY
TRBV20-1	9	SASGQGKAF
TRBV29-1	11	SVGQGNNQPQH
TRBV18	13	ASSLVAGNTGELF
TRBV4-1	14	ASSHNREVSYNEQF
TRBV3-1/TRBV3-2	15	ASSQGTGVPTNYGYT
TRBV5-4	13	ASSLDGLLGYEQY
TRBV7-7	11	ASSMDLQETQY
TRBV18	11	ASSLGLENIQY
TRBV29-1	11	SVGTGTGSPLH
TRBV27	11	ASSRQLVDTQY
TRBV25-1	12	ASSVAGGADEQY
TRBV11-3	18	ASSLEFGPQGAVGNQPQH
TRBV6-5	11	ASSPTMRGFAF
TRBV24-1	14	ATSDLVAGSYNEQF
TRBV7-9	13	ASSLSAGGTDTQY
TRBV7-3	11	ASSLGGADTQY
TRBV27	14	ASSTTTLAAPREQY
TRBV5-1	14	ASSYREQFGNTEAF
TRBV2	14	ASRNPGQPTNTEAF
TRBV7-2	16	ASSSYVLAGRGTGELF
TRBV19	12	ASSWGQGATEAF
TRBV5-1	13	ASSLSGRSSYEQY
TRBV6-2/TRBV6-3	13	ASSYGGQGLYEQY
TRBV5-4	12	ASSLGQDDTEAF
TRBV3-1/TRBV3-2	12	ASSHWGGNTEAF
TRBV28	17	ASRPLTQAIPYSNQPQH
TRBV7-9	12	ASSLAGGAHEQY
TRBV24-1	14	ATSETGQGIDQPQH
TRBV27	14	ASSTRQGEGPYGYT
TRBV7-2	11	ASSFGQGETQY